This TCR beta chain was recorded in a study of cytomegalovirus exposure and HLA in healthy donors (TCRdb year 2017). With regard to the full study: An earlier analysis of several hundred of the donors reported 250 to 300 Gb of sequence data and 100 million to 140 million unique TCR beta sequences from 150 million to 200 million T cells. An early release that covered roughly 600 HLA-typed donors contained around 330 gigabases of sequencing data and about 93 million unique TCR sequences. The genetic ancestry cluster associated with self-reported Caucasian donors included over 65% of the 350 to 500 genotyped donors. The study aimed to test whether signatures of past pathogen exposure could be identified by cataloging public T cell receptors. The T cell repertoires of 666 subjects were profiled by immunosequencing and related to cytomegalovirus serostatus. Along with the approximately 620-subject first cohort, a separate validation cohort of 120 different subjects was used. High-throughput TCR immunosequencing, statistical association of individual TCRs with disease status, and machine learning were combined to predict cytomegalovirus infection status. A later analysis re-analyzed previously published TCR beta repertoires from 660 or so donors and added high-resolution HLA genotyping to study TCR occurrence patterns. Rather than using new phenotypic data, the later analysis identified candidate immune exposures from TCR beta sequences and from how often those sequences occurred across donors. An earlier analysis of 587 of the donors applied high-throughput TCR beta sequencing to assess whether each TCR beta V gene segment acted as functional or pseudogenic. Donor age, sex, ethnicity and CMV serostatus were compiled alongside the repertoire data. Genome-wide SNP genotypes for about 55% of the roughly 670 donors were used in a later genetic analysis, which treated that subset as a discovery cohort. Every repertoire in the discovery cohort had been generated on one and the same sequencing platform. HLA typing included class I and class II loci at four-digit resolution. The number of donors typed differed by locus, with 629-630 for A, B, C, DRB1 and DQB1, over 500 for DQA1, some 570 for DPA1, and roughly 450 for DPB1. Because of strong linkage in the cohort, 5 or 6 DR-DQ haplotypes were treated as single units for association and clustering. On average, about 200,000 unique TCR beta nucleotide sequences were sequenced per donor among some 420 genotyped donors of the cohort, with about 17% of those sequences being non-productive.

To note about this clone: The antigen it recognizes is unknown. It has no much larger one-base neighbor in the sample; base qualities were not kept.

The library was built by means of the immunoSEQ multiplex PCR assay. For the multiplex PCR, a mixture combining 60 forward primers for TCR Vbeta segments and 13 reverse primers for TCR Jbeta segments was used. The CDR3 region of rearranged TCR beta genes was amplified from genomic DNA with a multiplex PCR assay. The amplified TCR beta libraries were sequenced on the Illumina HiSeq System as 87-base-pair reads. Regarding the original processing steps: In a later analysis, 70 million to 95 million unique TCR beta chains were counted across the approximately 640 repertoires, and around 10 million of these chains were shared by at least two donors. To remove PCR and sequencing errors, raw reads were error-corrected and collapsed into unique sequences using a nearest-neighbor algorithm that merged closely related sequences. V, D and J gene segments were assigned by aligning CDR3 sequences to IMGT reference sequences. For a sequence to be retained, a match of at least six nucleotides was required to both a V gene segment and a J gene segment. Rearrangements were called productive when the CDR3 lacked stop codons and stayed in frame with V and J; all others were non-productive. CDR3 was defined according to IMGT convention as the region running from the second conserved V-encoded cysteine to the conserved J-encoded phenylalanine. The earlier analysis of roughly 590 of the donors excluded sequences that lacked an unambiguous match to a single V gene segment. In an earlier analysis of 500 to 750 of the donors, V segments were called functional above 56.7% productive rearrangements and were called segregating when the between-donor standard deviation exceeded 5%. A statistical classification framework was built to diagnose cytomegalovirus status from the catalog of TCR beta chain sequences. In a later analysis, TCR nucleotide sequences were compared against IMGT/GENE-DB human TR gene sequences so that V and J genes could be assigned. Using the TCRdist pipeline, a later analysis assigned CDR3 sequences along with most-parsimonious VDJ recombination scenarios. In a later analysis, every TCR beta chain was defined by the combination of its CDR3 amino acid sequence and its V-gene family, and reads without a unique V-gene family were dropped. In a later analysis, 500 to 650 highly shared, low-generation-probability nucleotide sequences were removed to address suspected cross-contamination and a sequencing artifact. A later analysis calculated a clonal expansion index for each public chain from normalized within-repertoire ranks of inferred template counts. A later analysis computed generation probabilities with a VDJ recombination model fitted to out-of-frame rearrangements, and checked the results against IGoR. In a later analysis, hypergeometric tests were used to score TCR-TCR, TCR-HLA and TCR-CMV co-occurrence, with a repertoire-size bias correction applied to TCR pairs. A later analysis estimated false discovery rates by permuting HLA or CMV assignments 20 times. A later analysis grouped co-occurring TCRs with DBSCAN, adding TCRdist sequence similarity when clustering within HLA-allele-positive subsets. Co-occurrence clustering excluded repertoires with fewer than 30,000 or more than 120,000 public chains, plus five with anomalous nucleotide sharing. The table comes from immuneACCESS by way of TCRdb, which keeps in-frame sequences with V and J called. Part of the clones is missing from these tables; in studies checked, under half for an unresolved V gene and the rest for unknown reasons. The V and J calls and clone size were taken over from that table, and D and trimming were inferred from the DNA. This sample is represented by about 160,000 clones; roughly 83% of them were singletons. The ten largest clones add up to around 1% of the sample.

The cohort was made up of hundreds of healthy bone marrow donors. At the time of sampling, every cohort member was nominally healthy, though immune exposures that went unrecorded were likely present. The donor tested CMV seronegative, placing the donor among the roughly 350 seronegative members of the cohort. Each donor provided a peripheral blood sample, and peripheral blood mononuclear cells were used for TCR beta sequencing. The Qiagen DNeasy Blood Extraction Kit was used to extract genomic DNA from the blood cell samples. Study-wide findings and limitations: Cytomegalovirus status was reported to be diagnosed by the classifier with high specificity and sensitivity in both the original and validation cohorts. A later analysis found that most CMV-associated TCR beta chains appeared HLA-restricted, with HLA associations seemingly driven largely by CMV exposure. In a later analysis, HLA-associated TCR beta chains were found to be more clonally expanded and to have lower generation probabilities than equally common non-associated chains. According to a later analysis, TCR association rates differed among HLA loci, with DRB1 alleles showing the most associated TCRs and HLA-C alleles showing the fewest. A group of highly shared sequence variants was considered likely to be a technical artifact of the sequencing pipeline. The cohort was sequenced for TCR beta chains only, and without alpha or paired-chain data the features that could be detected were limited. When HLA alleles, especially DR and DQ, strongly co-occurred, TCR associations were difficult to assign to individual alleles. While some public TCRs were present in many individuals, most TCR sequences turned up only very rarely across donors. The study gave a list of some 150 TCR beta chains associated with cytomegalovirus. A further reported finding was that TCR beta sequences accurately predicted the HLA-A and HLA-B alleles for most subjects in the first cohort. The authors suggested that the approach could potentially be generalized to other disease states and immunological phenotypes. Compared with the 666-donor mean, donors in an Asian-associated ancestry cluster had fewer N-insertions in productive TCRs, according to a later genetic analysis. Because HLA typing was unavailable for some donors at each locus, only the typed subset was used in association tests. At a false discovery rate of 0.05, a later analysis linked around 17,000 TCR beta sequences to specific HLA alleles. Some 15 rarely observed V segments, including chromosome 9 orphons, were excluded from the earlier analysis of several hundred of the donors because counts were too low. Linkage disequilibrium might explain the correlated functional status among segregating V segments, but an unknown experimental factor could not be excluded. Roughly uniform sequencing depth across donors was assumed in presence/absence analyses, although this assumption may not hold. Three of the identified cytomegalovirus-associated TCR beta chains were confirmed in vitro to be specific for cytomegalovirus antigens. An association between a missense DCLRE1C variant and V-gene and J-gene trimming of TCR beta chains was found in a later genetic analysis and replicated in an independent cohort. Immune exposure information for the cohort was limited to CMV serostatus. In a later analysis, several top co-occurrence clusters were reported to appear linked to parvovirus B19, influenza, CMV and Epstein-Barr virus. Broadly in line with IMGT annotations, most TCR beta V segments showed up in productive rearrangements about 87% or about 30% of the time in an earlier analysis of about 500 of the donors. Because the 87-base-pair reads could not distinguish some IMGT-functional V segments, including TRBV6-2 and TRBV6-3, those segments were excluded.

The trim is 8 bases for V and 5 bases for J, with a gap of 16 bases between the germline ends. Reading the germline V gene gives CDR1 MNHNS and CDR2 SASEGT. The CDR3, from cysteine to phenylalanine, totals 14 residues. Only the CDR3 portion is preserved as DNA: 42 bases, with reading frame beginning at the first base. The sample taken for sequencing was PBMCs. The chain is assembled from TRBV6-1 and TRBJ1-5; the D gene is perhaps TRBD1, from 6 matching bases. The source is a man under 40 in good health and CMV-seronegative. In nucleotides, the sequence is TGTGCCAGCGCCCGGGACAACGTTTATCAGCCCCAGCATTTT. Its protein reads: CASARDNVYQPQHF.